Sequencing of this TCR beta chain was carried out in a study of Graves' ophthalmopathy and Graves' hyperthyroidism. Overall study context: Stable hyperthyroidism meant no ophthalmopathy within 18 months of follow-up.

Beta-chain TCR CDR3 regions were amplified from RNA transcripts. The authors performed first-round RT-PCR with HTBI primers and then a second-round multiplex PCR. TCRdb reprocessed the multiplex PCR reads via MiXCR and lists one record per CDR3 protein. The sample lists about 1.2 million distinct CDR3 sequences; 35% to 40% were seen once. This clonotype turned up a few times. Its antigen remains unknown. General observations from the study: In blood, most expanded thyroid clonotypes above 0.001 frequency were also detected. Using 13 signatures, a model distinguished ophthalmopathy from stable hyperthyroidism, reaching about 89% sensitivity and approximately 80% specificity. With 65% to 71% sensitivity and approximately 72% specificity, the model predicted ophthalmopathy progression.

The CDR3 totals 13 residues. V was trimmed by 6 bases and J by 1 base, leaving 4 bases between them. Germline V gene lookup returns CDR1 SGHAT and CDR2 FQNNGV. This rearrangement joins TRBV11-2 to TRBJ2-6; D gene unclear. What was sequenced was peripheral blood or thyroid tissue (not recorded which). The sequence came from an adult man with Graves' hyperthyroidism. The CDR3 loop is CASRRSGANVLTF. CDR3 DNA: TGTGCCAGCAGAAGATCTGGGGCCAACGTCCTGACTTTC.